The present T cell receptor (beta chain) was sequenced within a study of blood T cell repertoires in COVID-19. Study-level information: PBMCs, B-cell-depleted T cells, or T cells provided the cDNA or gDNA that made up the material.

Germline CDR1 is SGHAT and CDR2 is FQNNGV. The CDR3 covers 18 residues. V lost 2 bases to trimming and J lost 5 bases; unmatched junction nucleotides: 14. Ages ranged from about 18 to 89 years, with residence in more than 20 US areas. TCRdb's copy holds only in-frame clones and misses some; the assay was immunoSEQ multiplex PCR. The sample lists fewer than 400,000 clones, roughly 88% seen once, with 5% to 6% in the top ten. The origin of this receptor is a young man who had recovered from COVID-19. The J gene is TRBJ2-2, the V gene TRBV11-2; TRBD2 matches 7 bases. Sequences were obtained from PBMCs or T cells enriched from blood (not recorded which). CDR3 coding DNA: TGTGCCAGCAGCTTAAGGCCACCCATCCCGGGGGGAACCGGGGAGCTGTTTTTT. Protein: CASSLRPPIPGGTGELFF.